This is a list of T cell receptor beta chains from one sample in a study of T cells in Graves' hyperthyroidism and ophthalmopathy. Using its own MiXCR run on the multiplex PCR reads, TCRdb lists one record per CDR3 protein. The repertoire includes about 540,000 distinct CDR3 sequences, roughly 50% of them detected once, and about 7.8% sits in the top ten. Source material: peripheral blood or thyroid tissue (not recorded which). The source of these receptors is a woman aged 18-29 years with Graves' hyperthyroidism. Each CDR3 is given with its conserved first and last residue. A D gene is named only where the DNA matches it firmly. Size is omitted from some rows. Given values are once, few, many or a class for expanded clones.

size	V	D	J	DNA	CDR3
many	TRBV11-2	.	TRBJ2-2	TGTGCCAGCAGCTCTCTCCGGGCCTACACCGGGGAGCTGTTTTTT	CASSSLRAYTGELFF
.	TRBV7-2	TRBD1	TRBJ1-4	TGTGCCAGCAGCTTAGCAAAAGGACAGGGTCGGAACGAAAAACTGTTTTTT	CASSLAKGQGRNEKLFF
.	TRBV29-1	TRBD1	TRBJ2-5	TGCAGCGTGGTCGGGACAGGATATGGGGAGACCCAGTACTTC	CSVVGTGYGETQYF
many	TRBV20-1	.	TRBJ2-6	TGCAGTCTCCCCCGTTCTGGGGCCAACGTCCTGACTTTC	CSLPRSGANVLTF
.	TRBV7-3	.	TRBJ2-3	TGTGCCAGCAGCTTAACCAAGACTAGACCAGATACGCAGTATTTT	CASSLTKTRPDTQYF
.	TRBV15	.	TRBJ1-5	TGTGCCACCAGTGGGGCAGGGATAACGAGCAATCAGCATTTT	CATSGAGITSNQHF
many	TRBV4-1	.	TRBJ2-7	TGCGCCAGCAGCCAGGATCGAAGGAGCGGTCTCTACGAGCAGTACTTC	CASSQDRRSGLYEQYF
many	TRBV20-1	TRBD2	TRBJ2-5	TGCAGTGCTAGCGGAACTAGCGTGGAGACCCAGTACTTC	CSASGTSVETQYF
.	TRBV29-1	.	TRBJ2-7	TGCAGCTTGTCATCGGGCAGAACCTACGAGCAGTACTTC	CSLSSGRTYEQYF
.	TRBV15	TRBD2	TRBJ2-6	TGTGCCACCAGCAGAGATCGCGGGAGCAACGTCCTGACTTTC	CATSRDRGSNVLTF
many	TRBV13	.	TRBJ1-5	TGTGCCAGCAGCTTAGGCACTCAGCCCCAGCATTTT	CASSLGTQPQHF
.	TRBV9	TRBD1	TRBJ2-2	TGTGCCAGCAGCGCGAGGCGGGGACAGGGGTCCGGGGAGCTGTTTTTT	CASSARRGQGSGELFF
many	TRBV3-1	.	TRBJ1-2	TGTGCCAGCGCCGGGACGGACTCTAACTATGGCTACACCTTC	CASAGTDSNYGYTF
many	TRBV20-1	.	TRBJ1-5	TGCAGTGCAGGACTTAGCAATCAGCCCCAGCATTTT	CSAGLSNQPQHF
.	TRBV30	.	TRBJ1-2	TGTGCCTGGAGTTCCAGGGCCTATGGCTACACCTTC	CAWSSRAYGYTF
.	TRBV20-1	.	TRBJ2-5	TGCAGTGGCAGGGACGAGACCCAGTACTTC	CSGRDETQYF
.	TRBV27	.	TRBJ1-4	TGTGCCAGCAGTTCACCGGCTAGCGGGAGACTGTTTTTT	CASSSPASGRLFF
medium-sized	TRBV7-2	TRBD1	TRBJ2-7	TGTGCCAGCAGCCCCGGGAATACAGGGGCCTACGAGCAGTACTTC	CASSPGNTGAYEQYF
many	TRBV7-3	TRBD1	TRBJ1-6	TGTGCCAGCAGCTCGACAGGGAAGGGTTCACCCCTCCACTTT	CASSSTGKGSPLHF
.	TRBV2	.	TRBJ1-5	TGTGCCAGCAGGCTACTAGCGGGAGGGCGCGAGACCCAGCATTTT	CASRLLAGGRETQHF
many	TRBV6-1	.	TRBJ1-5	TGTGCCAGCAGTACTACACTTAACAATCAGCCCCAGCATTTT	CASSTTLNNQPQHF
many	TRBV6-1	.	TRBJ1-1	TGTGCCAGCAGTGAACGGGGATCGAACACTGAAGCTTTCTTT	CASSERGSNTEAFF